One and the same sample provided the 20 T cell receptor beta chains below, sequenced in a study of Ad26.COV2.S vaccination and SARS-CoV-2 variants. Libraries were prepared by immunoSEQ multiplex PCR; TCRdb keeps only in-frame clonotypes and omits some of them. Here the sample spans approximately 480,000 clones, around 85% being singletons. Treatment given: over 15 received Ad26.COV2.S at low or high dose, single or two shots; about 5 received placebo; per-sample allocation not given. Sampling occurred on day 63 after the first vaccine or placebo injection. Sequencing was performed on peripheral blood, taken in a trial of Ad26.COV2.S vaccine versus placebo. All receptors derive from a person between 18 and 60 years old who received the Ad26.COV2.S COVID-19 vaccine or a placebo.

The genes are TRBV11-2 and TRBJ2-1; TRBD1 aligns across 8 bases. Germline-derived CDR1 and CDR2 are SGHAT and FQNNGV. CDR3 size: 19 residues. J gave up 4 bases and V 7 bases, and 21 bases lay outside the gene matches. CDR3 amino acids: CASTFLTWTGNKFYNEQFF. The CDR3 DNA is TGTGCCAGCACCTTCCTGACTTGGACAGGGAACAAATTTTACAATGAGCAGTTCTTC.

This chain joins TRBV28 and TRBJ1-2; 7 bases line up with TRBD1. Trimming removed 6 bases from V and 8 bases from J; junction bases left unmatched: 0. Germline-derived CDR1 and CDR2 are MDHEN and SYDVKM. The CDR3 length is 10 residues. CDR3 nucleotides: TGTGCCAGCAGACAGGGGGGCTACACCTTC. It yields the protein CASRQGGYTF.

The chain combines TRBV12-3 or TRBV12-4 with TRBJ1-2, with D perhaps matching TRBD1 (6 bases). Trimming shortened V by 4 bases and J by 6 bases, and 9 bases separated the two germline ends. This CDR3 is 12 amino acids long. The CDR3 coding sequence is TGTGCCAGCAGTTCTTCAGGGGATGGCTACACCTTC. Amino acid sequence: CASSSSGDGYTF.

This clone came up once. J is TRBJ1-5 and V is TRBV28; TRBD1 might be the D (6 bases). The V end was cut by 1 base, the J end by 2 bases, with 12 bases between. The CDR3 is made up of 16 amino acids. Germline V lookup: CDR1 MDHEN, CDR2 SYDVKM. The CDR3 is CASSLSQGMGNQPQHF. The CDR3 nucleotides are TGTGCCAGCAGTTTATCACAGGGTATGGGCAATCAGCCCCAGCATTTT. Filled out from reference TRBV28 and TRBJ1-5, the complete variable domain reads DVKVTQSSRYLVKRTGEKVFLECVQDMDHENMFWYRQDPGLGLRLIYFSYDVKMKEKGDIPEGYSVSREKKERFSLILESASTNQTSMYLCASSLSQGMGNQPQHFGDGTRLSIL.

The CDR3 spells CASSLRQAYNSPLHF. The CDR3 DNA sequence: TGCGCCAGCAGCTTACGACAGGCCTATAATTCACCCCTCCACTTT. The chain employs TRBV5-1 and TRBJ1-6; maybe TRBD1 (6 bases). The CDR3 sequence is 15 residues long. Trimming took 2 bases from V and 2 from J, leaving 8 bases between them. Germline CDR1 SGHRS, CDR2 YFSETQ.

The chain has TRBV18 and TRBJ1-1; D gene unclear. Germline assignment: CDR1 KGHSH and CDR2 LQKENI. Trimming stripped 5 bases from V and 3 bases from J, with 16 bases between. This CDR3 is 15 amino acids long. CDR3 in amino acids: CASSERPRRHTEAFF. For the CDR3, the DNA is TGTGCCAGCTCAGAGAGACCCCGGCGGCACACTGAAGCTTTCTTT.

The V and J genes are TRBV9 and TRBJ2-3; D not certain. The CDR3 has 12 residues. V was shortened by 4 bases and J by 2 bases, with 5 bases between the two germline ends. Germline V lookup: CDR1 SGDLS, CDR2 YYNGEE. CDR3 protein: CASSPFTDTQYF. The DNA for the CDR3 is TGTGCCAGCAGCCCATTCACAGATACGCAGTATTTT. Variable domain in full (rest from reference TRBV9 and TRBJ2-3): DSGVTQTPKHLITATGQRVTLRCSPRSGDLSVYWYQQSLDQGLQFLIQYYNGEERAKGNILERFSAQQFPDLHSELNLSSLELGDSALYFCASSPFTDTQYFGPGTRLTVL.

This clone was detected once. This chain uses TRBV4-3 with TRBJ2-3, with 8 nucleotides matching TRBD2. CDR3 size: 20 residues. In germline, CDR1 is LGHNA, CDR2 YSLEER. V lost 0 bases, J lost 7 bases, and 21 bases stayed unmatched. Here the CDR3 DNA reads TGCGCCAGCAGCCAAGATTTCGGCCTGACGGCGGGAGGCGCCTCACATACGCAGTATTTT. Its translation is CASSQDFGLTAGGASHTQYF.

The chain recombines TRBV29-1 with TRBJ2-7; D unresolved. CDR3 length equals 12 residues. V was cut by 0 bases and J by 3 bases, with 6 bases left in between. Germline CDR1 and CDR2: SQVTM and ANQGSEA. The CDR3 protein is CSVEDNSYEQYF. DNA of the CDR3: TGCAGCGTTGAAGATAACAGCTACGAGCAGTACTTC.

The chain combines TRBV3-1 (or the pseudogene TRBV3-2) with TRBJ2-3; 12 bases align to TRBD2. J was trimmed by 3 bases and V by 3 bases; bases with no gene match: 4. Germline CDR1 LGHDT, CDR2 YNNKEL (reference sequence). This CDR3 comprises 16 residues. The CDR3 region has the DNA TGTGCCAGCAGCCAGGGTGGACTAGCGGGAACAGATACGCAGTATTTT. As protein: CASSQGGLAGTDTQYF.

This chain uses TRBV6-1 with TRBJ1-2, with D maybe TRBD1 (5 bases). The V end lost 3 bases, the J end lost 4 bases, and 9 bases lay between the germline ends. From germline, CDR1 is MNHNS and CDR2 SASEGT. The CDR3 consists of 13 residues. CDR3 sequence (DNA): TGTGCCAGCAGTGATTCTGGGGGCTATGGCTACACCTTC. It yields the protein CASSDSGGYGYTF.

The chain has TRBV19 and TRBJ1-4; maybe TRBD1 (5 bases). The CDR3 spans 14 residues. The V end was cut by 6 bases, the J end by 8 bases, with 16 bases between. Germline lookup yields CDR1 LNHDA and CDR2 SQIVND (reference sequence). CDR3 DNA sequence: TGTGCCAGTAGCGAGGGGAGGGGTCCGGAAAAACTGTTTTTT. It is translated as CASSEGRGPEKLFF.

This clone occurred a few times. The genes are TRBV6-5 and TRBJ2-7, with no clear D. Looked up from germline, CDR1 is MNHEY and CDR2 is SVGAGI. This CDR3 is 14 amino acids long. The V end was cut by 6 bases, the J end by 0 bases, with 12 bases between. CDR3 residues: CASSITPISYEQYF. CDR3 bases: TGTGCCAGCAGCATTACCCCCATCTCCTACGAGCAGTACTTC.

This chain uses TRBV27 with TRBJ1-5, with TRBD1 identical over 7 bases. The CDR3 contains 15 residues. The V gene's germline CDR1 is MNHEY and CDR2 SMNVEV (reference sequence). J was trimmed by 3 bases and V by 6 bases; bases with no gene match: 8. As DNA, the CDR3 is TGTGCCAGCAGAGATCGACAGGGACTCAATCAGCCCCAGCATTTT. Amino acid sequence: CASRDRQGLNQPQHF.

This rearrangement joins TRBV18 to TRBJ2-5; D is unresolved. The germline V gene has CDR1 KGHSH and CDR2 LQKENI. V lost 2 bases and J 3 bases, leaving 7 bases between the germline ends. The CDR3 has 13 residues. The CDR3 DNA reads as TGTGCCAGCTCACCAGTCCCCAAAGAGACCCAGTACTTC. It specifies CASSPVPKETQYF.

The chain carries TRBV2 and TRBJ2-5, with a tentative D call TRBD2 (5 bases). Germline lookup yields CDR1 SNHLY and CDR2 FYNNEI. The ends were cut back, 3 bases at V and 7 bases at J, with 12 bases in the middle. CDR3 length: 13 residues. CDR3 sequence (DNA): TGTGCCAGCAGTGAGGGTTGGAGCGGGACCCAGTACTTC. It encodes CASSEGWSGTQYF.

V gene TRBV7-2 combines with J gene TRBJ2-2; 8 nucleotides line up with TRBD2. Germline loops: CDR1 SGHTA, CDR2 FQGNSA. The CDR3 runs 16 residues. V trimming: 0 bases; J trimming: 7 bases; junction bases outside the gene matches: 7. This CDR3 reads CASSLASGRIGGELFF. The CDR3 coding sequence is TGTGCCAGCAGCTTAGCAAGCGGGAGAATTGGCGGGGAGCTGTTTTTT.

The chain recombines TRBV10-3 with TRBJ2-1; no definite D call. This CDR3 comprises 11 residues. CDR1 and CDR2 (germline): ENHRY, SYGVKD. V dropped 2 bases and J dropped 7 bases, with 3 bases sitting between them. The CDR3 coding sequence is TGTGCCATCAGTGAGCGAAATGAGCAGTTCTTC. Encoded protein: CAISERNEQFF.

The chain employs TRBV5-4 and TRBJ2-3, with 15 nucleotides matching TRBD2. The CDR3 loop spans 15 amino acids. Trimming at V came to 4 bases and at J to 10 bases, leaving 7 bases not matched to a gene. In germline, CDR1 is SGHNT, CDR2 YYREEE (reference sequence). As DNA, the CDR3 is TGTGCCAGCAGCCCCAGGACTAGCGGGAGGGTCGCGCAGTATTTT. Protein sequence: CASSPRTSGRVAQYF.

This chain connects TRBV10-3 to TRBJ1-1, with D unresolved. Germline V gene data show CDR1 as ENHRY and CDR2 as SYGVKD. This CDR3 contains 14 residues. V was trimmed by 6 bases and J by 3 bases, leaving 14 bases between them. The CDR3 reads CAIRRAIMDTEAFF. The CDR3 DNA reads TGTGCCATCAGGAGGGCCATCATGGACACTGAAGCTTTCTTT.